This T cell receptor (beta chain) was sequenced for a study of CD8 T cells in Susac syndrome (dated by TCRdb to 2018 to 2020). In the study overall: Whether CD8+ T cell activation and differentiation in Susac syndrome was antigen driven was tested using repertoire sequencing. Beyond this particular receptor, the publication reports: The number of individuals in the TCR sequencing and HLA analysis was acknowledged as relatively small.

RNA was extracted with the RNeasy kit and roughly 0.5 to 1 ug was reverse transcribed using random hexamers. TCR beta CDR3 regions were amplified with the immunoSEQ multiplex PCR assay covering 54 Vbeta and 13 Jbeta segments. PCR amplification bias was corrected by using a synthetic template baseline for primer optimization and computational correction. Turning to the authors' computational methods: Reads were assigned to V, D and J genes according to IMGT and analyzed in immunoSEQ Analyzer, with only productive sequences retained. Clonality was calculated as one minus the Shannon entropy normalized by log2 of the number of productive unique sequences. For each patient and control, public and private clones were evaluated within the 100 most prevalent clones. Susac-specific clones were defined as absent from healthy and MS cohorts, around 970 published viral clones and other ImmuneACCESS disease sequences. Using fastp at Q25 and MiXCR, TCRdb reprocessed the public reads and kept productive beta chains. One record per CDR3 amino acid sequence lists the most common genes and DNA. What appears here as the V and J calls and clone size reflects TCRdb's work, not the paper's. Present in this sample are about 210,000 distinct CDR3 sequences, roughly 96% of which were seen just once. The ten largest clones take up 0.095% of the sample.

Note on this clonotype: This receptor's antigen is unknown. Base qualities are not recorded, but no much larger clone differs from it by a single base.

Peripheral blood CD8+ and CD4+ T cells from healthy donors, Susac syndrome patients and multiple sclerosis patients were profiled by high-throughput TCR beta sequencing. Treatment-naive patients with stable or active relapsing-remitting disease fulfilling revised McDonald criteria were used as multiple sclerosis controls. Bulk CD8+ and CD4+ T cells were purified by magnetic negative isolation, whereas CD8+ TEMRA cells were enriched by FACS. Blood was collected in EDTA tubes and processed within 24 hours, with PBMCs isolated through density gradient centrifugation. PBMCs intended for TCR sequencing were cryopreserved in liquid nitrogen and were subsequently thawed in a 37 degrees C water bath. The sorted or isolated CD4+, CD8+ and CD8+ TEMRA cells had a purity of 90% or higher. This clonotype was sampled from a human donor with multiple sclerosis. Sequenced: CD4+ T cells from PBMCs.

The DNA sequence is given as TGTGCCAGCAGTTTATCGATTGAACTAGCGGGGGGCACGCAGTATTTT. It translates as CASSLSIELAGGTQYF. This chain joins TRBV27 to TRBJ2-3; TRBD2 aligns with 12 central bases. Trimming accounts for 0 bases at V and 9 bases at J, while the number of junction bases matched to no gene is 7. There are 16 amino acids in the CDR3, from cysteine to phenylalanine inclusive. This entry keeps only the CDR3 DNA: 48 bases, framed from base 1. CDR1 and CDR2 (MNHEY, SMNVEV) derive from the germline V gene (reference sequence).